This record covers a single T cell receptor (beta chain). No antigen is known for it. These data are taken from a study of T cells in localized non-small cell lung cancer. Using immunoSEQ multiplex PCR, the repertoire was profiled, and TCRdb retains in-frame clones only, with some absent. The sample has 70,000 to 100,000 clones; roughly 90% are singletons. Whole-study results and caveats: Only one tumor region went through sequencing, so heterogeneity may still be there. Uninvolved neighboring lung showed the greatest T cell clonality, exceeding tumor. Appearance in adjacent lung was seen for a median around 61 of the top 100 tumor clones. With higher T cell density in blood came longer overall survival.

There are 15 residues in the CDR3. With 2 bases removed from V and 0 bases from J, the gap between germline ends came to 8 bases. Per germline, CDR1 MNHEY and CDR2 SVGAGI. The rearrangement uses TRBV6-5 and TRBJ2-4, with D perhaps TRBD1 (5 bases). Here the sequenced sample was PBMCs, taken before any cancer treatment. This TCR derives from a woman aged 40-75 years with stage II squamous cell lung carcinoma. CDR3 in amino acids: CASSYDSLAKNIQYF. In DNA form, the CDR3 reads TGTGCCAGCAGTTACGACAGTCTAGCCAAAAACATTCAGTACTTC.